This T cell receptor (beta chain) was profiled in a study of shared clonotypes between healthy human individuals. Naive CD8 populations comprised CD45RO-negative cells positively selected for CCR7, excluding terminally differentiated effector memory CD45RA+ cells. The healthy adult donors were HIV-negative and reported no recent acute infections or vaccinations. The study drew all its donors from Caucasian adults living in Nashville, Tennessee. Germline CDR1 and CDR2: SGHNT and YYREEE (reference sequence). The germline V and J ends were trimmed by 0 bases and 8 bases, with 11 bases remaining between them. This CDR3 has 13 amino acids. This clone was counted once. Antigen specificity is unknown. Whole-study findings and limits: Generation probabilities of non-shared clonotypes were lower (relative to those shared by all four donors).

Clones were read by immunoSEQ multiplex PCR, and TCRdb kept only the in-frame ones, dropping some. The sample has millions of clones; just under 95% are singletons. The TCR comes from a man between 18 and 35 years old in good health. The chain combines TRBV5-4 with TRBJ1-2; no clear D gene. Material: naive CD8+ T cells sorted from blood. The CDR3 DNA reads as TGTGCCAGCAGCTTGGGAGGTTTAGACGGCTACACCTTC. Its protein product is CASSLGGLDGYTF.